Listed below are T cell receptor beta chains from one sample, sequenced in a study of cytomegalovirus exposure and HLA in healthy donors. Clones were sequenced by immunoSEQ multiplex PCR, and TCRdb holds only the in-frame ones, with some missing. The sample holds almost 65,000 clones; around 89% are singletons and the top ten take around 1.8%. Sequencing input: PBMCs. The origin of the receptors is a woman between 18 and 30 years old in good health and CMV-seronegative. CDR3s include the opening cysteine and the closing phenylalanine or tryptophan. Fields, in order: CDR3 DNA, CDR3 protein, D gene, clone size, J gene, V gene. The D gene is left open where the match is weak. The listing skips clone size in some rows; elsewhere it reads once, few, many or a size class.

TGTGCCAGCAGTCCATCACAGGGCCCCTACGAGCAGTACTTC | CASSPSQGPYEQYF | - | - | TRBJ2-7 | TRBV27
TGTGCCAGCAACCCAGGGGGCGCTTTGAATGCGCAGTATTTT | CASNPGGALNAQYF | TRBD1 | - | TRBJ2-3 | TRBV28
TGTGCCACCAGCAGAGATGGGACACTTAACTATGGCTACACCTTC | CATSRDGTLNYGYTF | - | - | TRBJ1-2 | TRBV15
TGTGCCAGCTCACCCGCTAGCGGGGGCACAGATACGCAGTATTTT | CASSPASGGTDTQYF | TRBD2 | - | TRBJ2-3 | TRBV18
TGCGCCAGCAGTCGGACAGTACGTGAGCAGTTCTTC | CASSRTVREQFF | - | - | TRBJ2-1 | TRBV10-1
TGTGCCAGCAGCCCCGGGACTAGCGGCAATACCTACGAGCAGTACTTC | CASSPGTSGNTYEQYF | TRBD2 | once | TRBJ2-7 | TRBV5-4
TGTGCCAGCAGCGTCAGCGGGGCGGGGTACGAGCAGTACTTC | CASSVSGAGYEQYF | TRBD2 | - | TRBJ2-7 | TRBV5-6
TGCAGCGTTGCGGGACTAGCGGGAGGGCCCGGGATCGGGGAGCTGTTTTTT | CSVAGLAGGPGIGELFF | TRBD2 | - | TRBJ2-2 | TRBV29-1
TGTGCCAGCAGTTGGCCGGAGCGGGGTTACTACGAGCAGTACTTC | CASSWPERGYYEQYF | TRBD2 | - | TRBJ2-7 | TRBV7-9
TGTGCCAGCAGCTTTCCCTTCGCGGGGGGCCTTGGCTACACCTTC | CASSFPFAGGLGYTF | - | - | TRBJ1-2 | TRBV5-4
TGCAGCGTTGGACTAGTCCCAGATACGCAGTATTTT | CSVGLVPDTQYF | - | once | TRBJ2-3 | TRBV29-1
TGTGCCAGCAGCGAAAGAGGGCAAGAGACCCAGTACTTC | CASSERGQETQYF | - | - | TRBJ2-5 | TRBV21-1
TGTGCCAGCAGGGTGGCGACAGGGGTAGTAGATACGCAGTATTTT | CASRVATGVVDTQYF | TRBD1 | - | TRBJ2-3 | TRBV2
TGTGCCAGCAGCCACCGGGACATCAGTAATCAGCCCCAGCATTTT | CASSHRDISNQPQHF | - | - | TRBJ1-5 | TRBV7-2
TGTGCCAGTAGTACACAACAAGGAAACACCATATATTTT | CASSTQQGNTIYF | - | - | TRBJ1-3 | TRBV19
TGTGCCAGCAGCTTACTCCCGACAGGGCAAGAGACCCAGTACTTC | CASSLLPTGQETQYF | TRBD1 | - | TRBJ2-5 | TRBV7-3